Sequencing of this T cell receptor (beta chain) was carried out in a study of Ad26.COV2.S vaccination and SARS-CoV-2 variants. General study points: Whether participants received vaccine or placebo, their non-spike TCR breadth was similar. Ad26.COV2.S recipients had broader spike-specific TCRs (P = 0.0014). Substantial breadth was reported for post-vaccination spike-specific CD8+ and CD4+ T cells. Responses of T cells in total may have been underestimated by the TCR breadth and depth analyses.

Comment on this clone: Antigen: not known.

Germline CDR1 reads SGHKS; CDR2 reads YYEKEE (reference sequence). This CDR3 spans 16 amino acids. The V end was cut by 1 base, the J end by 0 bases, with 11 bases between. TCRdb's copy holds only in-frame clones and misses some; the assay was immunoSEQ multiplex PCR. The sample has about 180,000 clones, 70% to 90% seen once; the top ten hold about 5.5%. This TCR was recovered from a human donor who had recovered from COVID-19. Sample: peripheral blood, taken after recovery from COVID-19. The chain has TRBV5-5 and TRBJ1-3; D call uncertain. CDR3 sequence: CASSLYGVLSGNTIYF. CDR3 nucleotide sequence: TGTGCCAGCAGCTTGTACGGGGTACTCTCTGGAAACACCATATATTTT. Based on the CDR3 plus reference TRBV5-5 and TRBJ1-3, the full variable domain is DAGVTQSPTHLIKTRGQQVTLRCSPISGHKSVSWYQQVLGQGPQFIFQYYEKEERGRGNFPDRFSARQFPNYSSELNVNALLLGDSALYLCASSLYGVLSGNTIYFGEGSWLTVV.